This T cell receptor beta chain was sequenced in a study of control samples from healthy donors and cancer patients. The method was immunoSEQ multiplex PCR; TCRdb's version includes in-frame clones alone and lacks a portion of them. The sample shows 130,000 or so clones, around nine tenths of them seen only once. With 4 bases removed from V and 6 bases from J, the gap between germline ends came to 12 bases. The CDR3 sequence is 13 residues long. Germline loops: CDR1 GTSNPN, CDR2 SVGIG (reference sequence). The sample comprised PBMCs. This receptor was identified in a man aged 45 to 65 with head and neck cancer. This chain connects TRBV30 to TRBJ1-4; no definite D call. CDR3 protein: CAWTGAVDEKLFF. CDR3 nucleotide sequence: TGTGCCTGGACAGGAGCGGTGGATGAAAAACTGTTTTTT. Filled out from reference TRBV30 and TRBJ1-4, the complete variable domain reads SQTIHQWPATLVQPVGSPLSLECTVEGTSNPNLYWYRQAAGRGLQLLFYSVGIGQISSEVPQNLSASRPQDRQFILSSKKLLLSDSGFYLCAWTGAVDEKLFFGSGTQLSVL.